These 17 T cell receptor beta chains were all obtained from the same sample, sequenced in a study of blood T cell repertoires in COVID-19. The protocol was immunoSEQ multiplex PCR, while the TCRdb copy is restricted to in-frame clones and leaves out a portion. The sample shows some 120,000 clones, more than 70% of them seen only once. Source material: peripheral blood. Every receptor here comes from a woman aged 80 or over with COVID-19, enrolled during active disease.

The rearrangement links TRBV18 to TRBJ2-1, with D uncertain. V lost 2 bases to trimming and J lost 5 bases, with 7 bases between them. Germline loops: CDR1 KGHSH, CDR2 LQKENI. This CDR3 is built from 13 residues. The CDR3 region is CASSPLQNNEQFF. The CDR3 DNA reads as TGTGCCAGCTCACCATTACAGAACAATGAGCAGTTCTTC.

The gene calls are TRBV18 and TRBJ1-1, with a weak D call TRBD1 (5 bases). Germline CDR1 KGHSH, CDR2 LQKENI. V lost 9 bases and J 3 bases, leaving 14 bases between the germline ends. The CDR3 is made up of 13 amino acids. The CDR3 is CASLQSRDTEAFF. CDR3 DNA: TGTGCCAGTTTACAGTCCAGGGACACTGAAGCTTTCTTT.

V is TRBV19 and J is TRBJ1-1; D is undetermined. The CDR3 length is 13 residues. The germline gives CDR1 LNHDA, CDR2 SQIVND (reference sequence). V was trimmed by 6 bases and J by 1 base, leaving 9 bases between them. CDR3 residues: CASRKQWNTEAFF. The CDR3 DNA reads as TGTGCCAGTAGGAAACAGTGGAACACTGAAGCTTTCTTT.

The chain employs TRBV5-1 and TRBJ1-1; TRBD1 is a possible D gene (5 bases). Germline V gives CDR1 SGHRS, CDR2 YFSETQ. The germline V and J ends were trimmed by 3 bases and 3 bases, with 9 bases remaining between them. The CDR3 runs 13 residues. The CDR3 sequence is CASSSLGDTEAFF. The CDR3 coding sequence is TGCGCCAGCAGCTCGTTAGGGGACACTGAAGCTTTCTTT.

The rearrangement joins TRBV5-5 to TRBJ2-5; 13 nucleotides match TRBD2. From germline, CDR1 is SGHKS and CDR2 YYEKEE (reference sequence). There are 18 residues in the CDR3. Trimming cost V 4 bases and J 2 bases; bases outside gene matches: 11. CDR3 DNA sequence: TGTGCCAGCAGCCCCCCCGGGACTAGCGGGATACTACAAGAGACCCAGTACTTC. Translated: CASSPPGTSGILQETQYF.

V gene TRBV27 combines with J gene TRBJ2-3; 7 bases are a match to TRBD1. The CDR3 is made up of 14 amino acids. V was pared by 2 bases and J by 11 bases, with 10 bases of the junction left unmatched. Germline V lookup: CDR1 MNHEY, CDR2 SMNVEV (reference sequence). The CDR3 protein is CASSLGSRQGKQYF. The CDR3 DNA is TGTGCCAGCAGTTTAGGGTCAAGACAGGGAAAGCAGTATTTT.

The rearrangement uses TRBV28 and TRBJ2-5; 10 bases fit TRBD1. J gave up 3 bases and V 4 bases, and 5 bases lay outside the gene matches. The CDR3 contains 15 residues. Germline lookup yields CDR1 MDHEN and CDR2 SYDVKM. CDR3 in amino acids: CASSWGTGVKETQYF. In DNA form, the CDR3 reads TGTGCCAGCAGTTGGGGGACAGGGGTCAAAGAGACCCAGTACTTC.

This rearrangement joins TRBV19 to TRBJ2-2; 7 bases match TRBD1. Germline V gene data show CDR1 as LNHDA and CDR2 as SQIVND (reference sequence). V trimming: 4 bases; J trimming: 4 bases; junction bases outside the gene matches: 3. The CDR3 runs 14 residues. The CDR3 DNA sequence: TGTGCCAGTAGTACGACAGGGATCACCGGGGAGCTGTTTTTT. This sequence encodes CASSTTGITGELFF.

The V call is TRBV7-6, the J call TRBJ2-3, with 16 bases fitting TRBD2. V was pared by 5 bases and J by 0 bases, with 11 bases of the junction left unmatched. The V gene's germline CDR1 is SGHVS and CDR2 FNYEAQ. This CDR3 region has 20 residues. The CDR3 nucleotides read TGTGCCAGCAGCGCCCTAACCGGGACTAGCGGGAGGGGCAGCACAGATACGCAGTATTTT. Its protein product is CASSALTGTSGRGSTDTQYF. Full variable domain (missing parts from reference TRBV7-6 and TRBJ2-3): GAGVSQSPRYKVTKRGQDVALRCDPISGHVSLYWYRQALGQGPEFLTYFNYEAQQDKSGLPNDRFSAERPEGSISTLTIQRTEQRDSAMYRCASSALTGTSGRGSTDTQYFGPGTRLTVL.

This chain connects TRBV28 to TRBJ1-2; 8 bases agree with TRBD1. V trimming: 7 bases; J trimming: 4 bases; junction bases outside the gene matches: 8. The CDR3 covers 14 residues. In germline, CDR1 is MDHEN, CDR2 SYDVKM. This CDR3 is CASNLDRGRYGYTF. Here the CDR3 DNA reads TGTGCCAGCAACCTAGACAGGGGCCGCTATGGCTACACCTTC.

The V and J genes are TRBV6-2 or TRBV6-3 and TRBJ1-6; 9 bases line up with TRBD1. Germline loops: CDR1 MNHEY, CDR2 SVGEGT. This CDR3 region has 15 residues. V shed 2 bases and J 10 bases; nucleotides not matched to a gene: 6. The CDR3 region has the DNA TGTGCCAGCAGTTACCGGACAGGGGCTGGGTCACCCCTCCACTTT. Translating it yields CASSYRTGAGSPLHF.

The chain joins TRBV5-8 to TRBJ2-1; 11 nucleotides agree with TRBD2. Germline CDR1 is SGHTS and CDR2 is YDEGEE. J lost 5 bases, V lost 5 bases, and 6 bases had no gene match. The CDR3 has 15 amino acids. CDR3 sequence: CASSRGTSGHNEQFF. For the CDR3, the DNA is TGTGCCAGCAGTCGCGGGACTAGCGGTCACAATGAGCAGTTCTTC. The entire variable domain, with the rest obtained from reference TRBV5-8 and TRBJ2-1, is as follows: EAGVTQSPTHLIKTRGQQATLRCSPISGHTSVYWYQQALGLGLQFLLWYDEGEERNRGNFPPRFSGRQFPNYSSELNVNALELEDSALYLCASSRGTSGHNEQFFGPGTRLTVL.

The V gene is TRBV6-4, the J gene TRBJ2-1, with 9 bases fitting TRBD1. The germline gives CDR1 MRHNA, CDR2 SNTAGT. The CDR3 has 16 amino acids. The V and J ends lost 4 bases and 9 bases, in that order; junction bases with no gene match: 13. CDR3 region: CASSAQPPGQGGEQFF. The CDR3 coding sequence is TGTGCCAGCAGTGCGCAACCCCCGGGACAGGGTGGTGAGCAGTTCTTC.

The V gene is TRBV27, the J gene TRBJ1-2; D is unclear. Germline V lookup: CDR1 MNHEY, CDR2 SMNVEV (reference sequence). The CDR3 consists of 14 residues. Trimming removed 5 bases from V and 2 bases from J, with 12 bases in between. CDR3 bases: TGTGCCAGCAGTCCCCTCCTTGTGAACTATGGCTACACCTTC. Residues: CASSPLLVNYGYTF.

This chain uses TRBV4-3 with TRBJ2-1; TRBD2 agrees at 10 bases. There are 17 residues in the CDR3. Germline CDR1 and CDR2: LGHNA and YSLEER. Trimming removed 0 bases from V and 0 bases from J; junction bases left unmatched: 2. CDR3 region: CASSQETSGNSYNEQFF. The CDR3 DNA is TGCGCCAGCAGCCAAGAAACTAGCGGGAACTCCTACAATGAGCAGTTCTTC.

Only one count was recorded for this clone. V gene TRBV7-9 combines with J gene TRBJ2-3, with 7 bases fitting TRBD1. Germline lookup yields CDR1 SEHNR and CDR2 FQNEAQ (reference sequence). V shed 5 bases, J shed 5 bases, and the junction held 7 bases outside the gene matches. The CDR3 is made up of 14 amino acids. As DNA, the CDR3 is TGTGCCAGCAGCCAGGGCTCAGGGGGAGATACGCAGTATTTT. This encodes CASSQGSGGDTQYF.

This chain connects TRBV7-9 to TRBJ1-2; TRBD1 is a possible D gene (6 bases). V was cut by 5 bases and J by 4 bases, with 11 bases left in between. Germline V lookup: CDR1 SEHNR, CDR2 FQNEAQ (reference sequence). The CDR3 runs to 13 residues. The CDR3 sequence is CASSPGQFYGYTF. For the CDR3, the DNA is TGTGCCAGCAGCCCTGGACAGTTCTATGGCTACACCTTC. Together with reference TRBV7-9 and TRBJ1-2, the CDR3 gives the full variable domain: DTGVSQNPRHKITKRGQNVTFRCDPISEHNRLYWYRQTLGQGPEFLTYFQNEAQLEKSRLLSDRFSAERPKGSFSTLEIQRTEQGDSAMYLCASSPGQFYGYTFGSGTRLTVV.